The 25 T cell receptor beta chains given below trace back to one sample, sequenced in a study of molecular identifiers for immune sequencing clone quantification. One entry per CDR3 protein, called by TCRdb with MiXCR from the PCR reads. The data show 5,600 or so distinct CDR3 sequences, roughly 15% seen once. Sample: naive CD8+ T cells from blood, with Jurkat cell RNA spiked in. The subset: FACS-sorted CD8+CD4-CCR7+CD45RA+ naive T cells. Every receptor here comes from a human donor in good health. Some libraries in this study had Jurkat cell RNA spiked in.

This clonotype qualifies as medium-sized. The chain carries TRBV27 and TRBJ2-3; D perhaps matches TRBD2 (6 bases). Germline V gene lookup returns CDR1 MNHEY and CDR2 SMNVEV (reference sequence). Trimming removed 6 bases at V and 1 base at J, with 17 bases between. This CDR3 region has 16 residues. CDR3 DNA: TGTGCCAGCAGCATCGGGACTCCGCTGGGCACAGATACGCAGTATTTT. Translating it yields CASSIGTPLGTDTQYF.

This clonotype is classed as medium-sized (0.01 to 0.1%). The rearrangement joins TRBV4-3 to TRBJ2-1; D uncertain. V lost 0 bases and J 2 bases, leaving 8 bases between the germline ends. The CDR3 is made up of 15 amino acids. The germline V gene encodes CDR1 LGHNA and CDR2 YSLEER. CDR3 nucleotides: TGCGCCAGCAGCCAAGATAGGTACACCTACAATGAGCAGTTCTTC. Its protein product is CASSQDRYTYNEQFF.

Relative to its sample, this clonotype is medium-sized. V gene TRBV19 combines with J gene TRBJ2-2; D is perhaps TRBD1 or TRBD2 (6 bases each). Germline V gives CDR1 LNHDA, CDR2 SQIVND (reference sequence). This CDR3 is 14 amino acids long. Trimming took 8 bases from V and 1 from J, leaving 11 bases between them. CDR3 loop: CASVRGENTGELFF. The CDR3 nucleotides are TGTGCCAGTGTAAGGGGGGAGAACACCGGGGAGCTGTTTTTT.

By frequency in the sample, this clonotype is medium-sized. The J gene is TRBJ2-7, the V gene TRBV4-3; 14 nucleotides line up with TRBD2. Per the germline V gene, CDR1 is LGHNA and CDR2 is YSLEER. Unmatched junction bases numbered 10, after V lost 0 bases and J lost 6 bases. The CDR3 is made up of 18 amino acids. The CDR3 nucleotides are TGCGCCAGCAGCCAAGAGGGACTAGCGGGAGTACCGCTTGGCGAGCAGTACTTC. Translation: CASSQEGLAGVPLGEQYF.

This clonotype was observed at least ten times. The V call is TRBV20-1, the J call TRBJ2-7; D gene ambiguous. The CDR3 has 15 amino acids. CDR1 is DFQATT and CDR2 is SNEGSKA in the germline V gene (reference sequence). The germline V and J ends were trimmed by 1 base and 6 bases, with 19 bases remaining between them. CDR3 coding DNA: TGCAGTGCTAGAGCAGTACAGCGCCTTCTTTCCGAGCAGTACTTC. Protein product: CSARAVQRLLSEQYF.

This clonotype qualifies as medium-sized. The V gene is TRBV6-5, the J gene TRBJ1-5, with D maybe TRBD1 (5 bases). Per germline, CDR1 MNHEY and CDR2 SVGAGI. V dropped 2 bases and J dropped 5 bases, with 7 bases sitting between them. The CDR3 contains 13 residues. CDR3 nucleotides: TGTGCCAGCAGTTACAGGGGAGATCAGCCCCAGCATTTT. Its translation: CASSYRGDQPQHF.

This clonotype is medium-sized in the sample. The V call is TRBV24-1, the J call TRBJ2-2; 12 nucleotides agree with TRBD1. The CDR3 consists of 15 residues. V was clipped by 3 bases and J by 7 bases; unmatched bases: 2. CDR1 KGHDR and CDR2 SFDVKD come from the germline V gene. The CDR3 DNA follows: TGTGCCACCAGTGATGGGACAGGGGGCAACGGGGAGCTGTTTTTT. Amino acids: CATSDGTGGNGELFF.

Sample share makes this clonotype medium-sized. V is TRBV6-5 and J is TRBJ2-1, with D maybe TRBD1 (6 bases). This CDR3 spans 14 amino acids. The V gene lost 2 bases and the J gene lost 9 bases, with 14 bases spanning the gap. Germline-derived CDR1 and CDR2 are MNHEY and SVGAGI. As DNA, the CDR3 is TGTGCCAGCAGTTACGCCATACTAGGGGGTGAGCAGTTCTTC. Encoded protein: CASSYAILGGEQFF.

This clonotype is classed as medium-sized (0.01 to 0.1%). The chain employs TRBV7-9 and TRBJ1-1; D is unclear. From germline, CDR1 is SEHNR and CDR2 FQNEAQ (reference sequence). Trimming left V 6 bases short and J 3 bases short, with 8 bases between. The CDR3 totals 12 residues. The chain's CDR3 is CASRDRDTEAFF. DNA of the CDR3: TGTGCCAGCAGGGACCGGGACACTGAAGCTTTCTTT.

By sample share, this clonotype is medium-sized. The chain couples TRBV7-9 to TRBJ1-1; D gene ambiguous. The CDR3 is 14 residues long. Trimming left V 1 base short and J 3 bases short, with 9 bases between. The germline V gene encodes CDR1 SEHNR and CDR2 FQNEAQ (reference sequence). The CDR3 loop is CASSLDSQYTEAFF. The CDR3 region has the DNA TGTGCCAGCAGCTTAGATTCACAGTACACTGAAGCTTTCTTT.

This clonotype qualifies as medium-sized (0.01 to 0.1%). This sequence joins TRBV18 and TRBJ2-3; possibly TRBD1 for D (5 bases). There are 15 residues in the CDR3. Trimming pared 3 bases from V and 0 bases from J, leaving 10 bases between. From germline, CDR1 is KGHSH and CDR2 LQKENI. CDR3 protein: CASSPLDSSTDTQYF. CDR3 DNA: TGTGCCAGCTCACCCCTCGACAGCAGCACAGATACGCAGTATTTT.

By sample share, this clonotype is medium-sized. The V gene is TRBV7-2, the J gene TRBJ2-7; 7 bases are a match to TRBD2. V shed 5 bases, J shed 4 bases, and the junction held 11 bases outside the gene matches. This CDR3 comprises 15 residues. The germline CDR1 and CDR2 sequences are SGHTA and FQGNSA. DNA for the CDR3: TGTGCCAGCAGCCCGAGGGAGGGCTCTGAATACGAGCAGTACTTC. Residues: CASSPREGSEYEQYF.

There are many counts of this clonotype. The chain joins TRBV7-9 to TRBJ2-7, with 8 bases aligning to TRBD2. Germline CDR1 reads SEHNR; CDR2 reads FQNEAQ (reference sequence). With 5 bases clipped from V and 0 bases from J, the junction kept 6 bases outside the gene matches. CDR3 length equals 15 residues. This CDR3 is CASSTRGGSSYEQYF. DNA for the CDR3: TGTGCCAGCAGCACCCGGGGGGGGAGCTCCTACGAGCAGTACTTC.

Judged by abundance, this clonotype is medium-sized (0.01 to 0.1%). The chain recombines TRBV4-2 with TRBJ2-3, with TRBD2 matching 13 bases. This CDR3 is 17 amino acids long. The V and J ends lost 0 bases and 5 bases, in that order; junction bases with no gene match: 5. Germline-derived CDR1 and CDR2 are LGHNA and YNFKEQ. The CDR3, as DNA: TGTGCCAGCAGCCAAGATAGCGGGACTAGCGGGATAGATACGCAGTATTTT. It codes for CASSQDSGTSGIDTQYF.

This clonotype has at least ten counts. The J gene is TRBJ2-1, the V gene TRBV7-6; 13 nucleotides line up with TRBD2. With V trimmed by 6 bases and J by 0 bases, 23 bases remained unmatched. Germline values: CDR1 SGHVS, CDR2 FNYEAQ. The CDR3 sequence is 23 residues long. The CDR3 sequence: CASRGWTAGLAGVAPDSYNEQFF. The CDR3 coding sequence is TGTGCCAGCAGGGGGTGGACGGCCGGACTAGCGGGAGTAGCACCCGACTCCTACAATGAGCAGTTCTTC.

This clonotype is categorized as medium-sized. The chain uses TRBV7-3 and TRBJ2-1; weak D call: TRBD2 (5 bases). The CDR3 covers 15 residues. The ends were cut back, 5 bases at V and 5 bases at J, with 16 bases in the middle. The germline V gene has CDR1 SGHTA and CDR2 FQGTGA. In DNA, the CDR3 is TGTGCCAGCAGCCTGCGGCTCCCGGGGAACAATGAGCAGTTCTTC. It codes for CASSLRLPGNNEQFF.

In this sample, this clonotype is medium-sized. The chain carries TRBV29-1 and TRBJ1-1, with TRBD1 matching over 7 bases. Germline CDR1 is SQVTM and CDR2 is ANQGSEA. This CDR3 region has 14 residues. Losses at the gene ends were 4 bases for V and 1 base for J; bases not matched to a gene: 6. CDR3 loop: CSVATGQSNTEAFF. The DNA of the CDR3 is TGCAGCGTTGCCACGGGACAGTCGAACACTGAAGCTTTCTTT.

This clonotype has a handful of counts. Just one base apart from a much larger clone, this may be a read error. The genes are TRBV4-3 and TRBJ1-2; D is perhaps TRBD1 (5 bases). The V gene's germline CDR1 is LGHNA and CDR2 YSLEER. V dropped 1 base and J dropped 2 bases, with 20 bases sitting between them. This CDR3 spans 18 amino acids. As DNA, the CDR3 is TGCGCCAGCAGCCAAGTTTATGGCAGGGAAACGAGAAACTATGGCTACACCTTC. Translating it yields CASSQVYGRETRNYGYTF.

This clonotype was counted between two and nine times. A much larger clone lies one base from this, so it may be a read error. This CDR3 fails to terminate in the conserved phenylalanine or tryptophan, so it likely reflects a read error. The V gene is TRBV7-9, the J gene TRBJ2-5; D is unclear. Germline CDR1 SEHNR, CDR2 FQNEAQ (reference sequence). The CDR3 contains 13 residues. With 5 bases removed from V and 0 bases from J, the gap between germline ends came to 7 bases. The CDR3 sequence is CASSPSYQETQYL. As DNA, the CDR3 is TGTGCCAGCAGCCCCTCGTACCAAGAGACCCAGTACCTC.

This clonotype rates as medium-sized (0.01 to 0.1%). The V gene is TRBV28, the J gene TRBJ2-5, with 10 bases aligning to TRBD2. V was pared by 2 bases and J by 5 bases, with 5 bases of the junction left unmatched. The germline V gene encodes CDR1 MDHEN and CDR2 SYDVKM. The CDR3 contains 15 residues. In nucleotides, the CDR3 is TGTGCCAGCAGTTTAGGAGCGGGGGGGTCTGAGACCCAGTACTTC. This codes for CASSLGAGGSETQYF. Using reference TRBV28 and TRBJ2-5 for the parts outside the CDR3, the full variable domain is DVKVTQSSRYLVKRTGEKVFLECVQDMDHENMFWYRQDPGLGLRLIYFSYDVKMKEKGDIPEGYSVSREKKERFSLILESASTNQTSMYLCASSLGAGGSETQYFGPGTRLLVL.

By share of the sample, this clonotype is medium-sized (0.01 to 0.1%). Written as DNA, the CDR3 is TGTGCCAGCAGTGATAGCGGGACTACAGATACGCAGTATTTT. Protein sequence: CASSDSGTTDTQYF. This chain connects TRBV9 to TRBJ2-3; TRBD2 matches at 8 bases. CDR3 length: 14 amino acids. Germline CDR1 is SGDLS and CDR2 is YYNGEE. V trimming: 5 bases; J trimming: 3 bases; junction bases outside the gene matches: 5.

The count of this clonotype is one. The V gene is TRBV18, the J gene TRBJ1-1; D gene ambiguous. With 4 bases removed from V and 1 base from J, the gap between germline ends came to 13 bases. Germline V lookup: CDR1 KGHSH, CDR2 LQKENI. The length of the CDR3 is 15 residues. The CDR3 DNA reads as TGTGCCAGCTCACTTAGGCCCTCTGAGAACACTGAAGCTTTCTTT. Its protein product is CASSLRPSENTEAFF. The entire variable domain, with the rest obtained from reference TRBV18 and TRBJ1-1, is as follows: NAGVMQNPRHLVRRRGQEARLRCSPMKGHSHVYWYRQLPEEGLKFMVYLQKENIIDESGMPKERFSAEFPKEGPSILRIQQVVRGDSAAYFCASSLRPSENTEAFFGQGTRLTVV.

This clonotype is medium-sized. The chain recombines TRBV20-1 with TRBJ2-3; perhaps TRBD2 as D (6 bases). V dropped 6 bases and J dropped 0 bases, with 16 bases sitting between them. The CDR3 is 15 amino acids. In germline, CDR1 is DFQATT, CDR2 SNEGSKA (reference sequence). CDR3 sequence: CSAQEEGSSTDTQYF. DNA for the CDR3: TGCAGTGCCCAAGAGGAGGGTTCTAGCACAGATACGCAGTATTTT.

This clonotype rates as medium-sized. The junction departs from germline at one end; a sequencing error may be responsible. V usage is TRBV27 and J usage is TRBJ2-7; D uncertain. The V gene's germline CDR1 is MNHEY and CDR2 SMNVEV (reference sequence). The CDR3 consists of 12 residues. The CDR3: CASSLGAGPLFF. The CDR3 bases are TGTGCCAGCAGTTTAGGTGCAGGACCGCTCTTCTTC.

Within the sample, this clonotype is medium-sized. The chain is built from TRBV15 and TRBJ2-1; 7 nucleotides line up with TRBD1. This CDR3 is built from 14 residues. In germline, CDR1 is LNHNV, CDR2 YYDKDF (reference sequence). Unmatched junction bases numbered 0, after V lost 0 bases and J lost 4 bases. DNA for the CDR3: TGTGCCACCAGCAGAGAGGGACAGTACAATGAGCAGTTCTTC. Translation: CATSREGQYNEQFF.